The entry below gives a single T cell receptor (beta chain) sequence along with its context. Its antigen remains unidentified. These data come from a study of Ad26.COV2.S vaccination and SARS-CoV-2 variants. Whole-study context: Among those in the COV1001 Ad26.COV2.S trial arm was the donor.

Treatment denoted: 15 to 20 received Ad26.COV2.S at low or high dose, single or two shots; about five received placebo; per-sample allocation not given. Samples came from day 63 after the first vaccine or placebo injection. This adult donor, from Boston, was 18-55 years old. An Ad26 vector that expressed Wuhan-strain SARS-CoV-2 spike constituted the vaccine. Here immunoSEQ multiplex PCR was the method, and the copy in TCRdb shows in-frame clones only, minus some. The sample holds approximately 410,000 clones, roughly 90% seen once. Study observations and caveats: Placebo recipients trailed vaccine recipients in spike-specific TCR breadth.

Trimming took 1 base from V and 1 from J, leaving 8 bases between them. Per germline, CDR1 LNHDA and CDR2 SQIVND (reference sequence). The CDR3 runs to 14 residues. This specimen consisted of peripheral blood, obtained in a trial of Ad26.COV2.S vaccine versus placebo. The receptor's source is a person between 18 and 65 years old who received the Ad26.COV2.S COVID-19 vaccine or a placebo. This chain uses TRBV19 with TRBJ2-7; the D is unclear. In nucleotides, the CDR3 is TGTGCCAGTAGTATAGCCCTAGGGTCCTACGAGCAGTACTTC. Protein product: CASSIALGSYEQYF.